The sample holds a few counts of the clone carrying this T cell receptor beta chain. The CDR3 length is 12 residues. From germline, CDR1 is SGHAT and CDR2 FQNNGV. Trimming took off 2 bases at V and 8 bases at J, with 9 bases between the two ends. Researchers attached unique molecular identifiers to individual cDNA molecules. TCRdb recomputed calls from the 5' RACE reads with MiXCR, one row per CDR3 protein. The sample records about 56,000 distinct CDR3 sequences, less than 15% being singletons. The sample belongs to a study of early T cells in non-severe SARS-CoV-2 infection. The chain combines TRBV11-2 with TRBJ1-2; D ambiguous. This TCR came from an adult who was a healthcare worker with PCR-confirmed SARS-CoV-2 infection or an uninfected control (not recorded which). The input for sequencing was whole blood, taken at baseline. CDR3 sequence reads: CASSLRAFGYTF. CDR3 DNA sequence: TGTGCCAGCAGCTTAAGGGCCTTCGGCTACACCTTC.